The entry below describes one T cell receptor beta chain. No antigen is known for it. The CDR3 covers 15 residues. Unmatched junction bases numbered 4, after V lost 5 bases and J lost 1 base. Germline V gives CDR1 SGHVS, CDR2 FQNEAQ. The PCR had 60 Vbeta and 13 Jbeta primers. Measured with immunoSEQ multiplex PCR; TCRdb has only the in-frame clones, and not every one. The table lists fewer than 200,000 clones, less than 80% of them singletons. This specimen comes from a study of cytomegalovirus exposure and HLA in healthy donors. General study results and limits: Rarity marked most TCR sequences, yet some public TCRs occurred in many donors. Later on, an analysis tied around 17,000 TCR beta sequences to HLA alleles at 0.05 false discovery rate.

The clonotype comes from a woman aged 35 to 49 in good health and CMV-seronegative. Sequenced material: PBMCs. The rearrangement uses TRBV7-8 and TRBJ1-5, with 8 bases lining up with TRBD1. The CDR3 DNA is TGTGCCAGCAGCCCCCAGGGGGCCAGCAATCAGCCCCAGCATTTT. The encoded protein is CASSPQGASNQPQHF.